Described below is a single TCR beta chain sequence and its context. Its antigen is unknown. Clones were sequenced by immunoSEQ multiplex PCR, and TCRdb holds only the in-frame ones, with some missing. The sample consists of more than 150,000 clones, about 83% of them appearing once. Germline V gene data show CDR1 as MNHEY and CDR2 as SVGEGT. V was clipped by 2 bases and J by 7 bases; unmatched bases: 5. The CDR3 length is 15 residues. The data belong to a study of Ad26.COV2.S vaccination and SARS-CoV-2 variants. General study findings and limits: Participants given vaccine showed non-spike TCR breadth similar to that of placebo recipients. Reports say spike-specific CD8+ and CD4+ T cell responses covered substantial breadth after vaccination. Recipients given vaccine exceeded placebo recipients in spike-specific TCR breadth. Overall T cell responses may have been underestimated by the analyses of TCR breadth and depth.

This specimen was peripheral blood, taken after recovery from COVID-19. The chain carries TRBV6-2 or TRBV6-3 and TRBJ1-4; TRBD1 matches 9 bases. The origin of this receptor is a human donor who had recovered from COVID-19. The CDR3 spells CASSYRGTGSEKLFF. In nucleotides, the CDR3 is TGTGCCAGCAGTTACCGCGGGACAGGGAGTGAAAAACTGTTTTTT.